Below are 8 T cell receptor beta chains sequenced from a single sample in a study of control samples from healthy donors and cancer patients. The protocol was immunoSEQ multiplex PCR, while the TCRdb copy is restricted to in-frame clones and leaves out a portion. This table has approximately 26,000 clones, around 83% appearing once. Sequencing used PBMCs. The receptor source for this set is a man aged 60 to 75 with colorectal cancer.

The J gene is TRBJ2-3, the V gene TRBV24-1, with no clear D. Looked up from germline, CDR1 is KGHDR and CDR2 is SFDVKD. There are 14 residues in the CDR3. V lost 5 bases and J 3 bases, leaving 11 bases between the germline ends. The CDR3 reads CATSARGGTDTQYF. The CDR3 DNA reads TGTGCCACCAGTGCGCGAGGTGGAACAGATACGCAGTATTTT.

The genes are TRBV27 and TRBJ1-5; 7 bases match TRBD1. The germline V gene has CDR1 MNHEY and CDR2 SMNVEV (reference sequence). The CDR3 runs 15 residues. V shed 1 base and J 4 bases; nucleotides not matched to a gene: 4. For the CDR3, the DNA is TGTGCCAGCAGTTTATACAGGGGCGATAATCAGCCCCAGCATTTT. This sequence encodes CASSLYRGDNQPQHF.

The CDR3 nucleotides are TGTGCCAGCAGTCCTCCGGGTCACTACGAGCAGTACTTC. Its protein is CASSPPGHYEQYF. The chain has TRBV6-5 and TRBJ2-7; D unclear. The V gene's germline CDR1 is MNHEY and CDR2 SVGAGI. Trimming took 5 bases from V and 3 from J, leaving 11 bases between them. There are 13 residues in the CDR3.

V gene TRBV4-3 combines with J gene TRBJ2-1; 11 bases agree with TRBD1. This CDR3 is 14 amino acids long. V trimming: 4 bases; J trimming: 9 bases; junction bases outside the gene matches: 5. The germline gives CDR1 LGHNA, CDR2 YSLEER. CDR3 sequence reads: CASSPWTGGTEQFF. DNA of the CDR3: TGCGCCAGCAGCCCCTGGACAGGGGGCACTGAGCAGTTCTTC.

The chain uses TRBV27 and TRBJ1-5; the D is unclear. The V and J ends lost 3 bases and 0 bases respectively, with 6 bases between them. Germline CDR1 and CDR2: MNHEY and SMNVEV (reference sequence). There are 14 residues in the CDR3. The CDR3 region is CASSFAGSNQPQHF. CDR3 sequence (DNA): TGTGCCAGCAGTTTTGCGGGTAGCAATCAGCCCCAGCATTTT.

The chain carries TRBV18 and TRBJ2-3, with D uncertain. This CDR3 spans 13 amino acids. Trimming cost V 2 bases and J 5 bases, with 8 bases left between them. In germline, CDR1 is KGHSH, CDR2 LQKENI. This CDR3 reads CASSPYSQDTQYF. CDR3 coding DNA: TGTGCCAGCTCACCATATAGCCAAGATACGCAGTATTTT.

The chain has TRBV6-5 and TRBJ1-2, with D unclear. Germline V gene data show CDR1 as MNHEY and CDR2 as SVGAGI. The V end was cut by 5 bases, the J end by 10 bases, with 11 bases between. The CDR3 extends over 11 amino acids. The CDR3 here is CASSHGSLYTF. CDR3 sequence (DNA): TGTGCCAGCAGTCACGGGTCTCTCTACACCTTC.

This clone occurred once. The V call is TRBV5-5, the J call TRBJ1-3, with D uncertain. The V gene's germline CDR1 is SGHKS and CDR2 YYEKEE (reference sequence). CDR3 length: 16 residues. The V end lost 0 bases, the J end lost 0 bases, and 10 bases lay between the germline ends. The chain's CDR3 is CASSLDSTTSGNTIYF. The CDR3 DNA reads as TGTGCCAGCAGCTTGGACAGTACTACCTCTGGAAACACCATATATTTT.